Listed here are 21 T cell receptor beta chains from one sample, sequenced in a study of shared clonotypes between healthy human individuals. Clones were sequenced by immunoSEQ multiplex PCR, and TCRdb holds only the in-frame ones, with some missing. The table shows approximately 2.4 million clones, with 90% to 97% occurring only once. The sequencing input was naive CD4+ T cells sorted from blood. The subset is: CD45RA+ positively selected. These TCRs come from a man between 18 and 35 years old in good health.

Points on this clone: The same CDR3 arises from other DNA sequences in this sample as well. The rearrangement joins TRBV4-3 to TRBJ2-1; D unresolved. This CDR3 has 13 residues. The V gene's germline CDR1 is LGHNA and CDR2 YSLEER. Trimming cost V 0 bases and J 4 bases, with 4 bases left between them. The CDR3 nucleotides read TGCGCCAGCAGCCAAGAGGCTTACAATGAGCAGTTCTTC. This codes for CASSQEAYNEQFF.

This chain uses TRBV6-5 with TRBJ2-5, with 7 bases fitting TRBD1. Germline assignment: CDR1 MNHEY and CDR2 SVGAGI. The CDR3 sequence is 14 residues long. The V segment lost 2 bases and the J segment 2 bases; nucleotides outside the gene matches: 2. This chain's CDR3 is CASSYRGLQETQYF. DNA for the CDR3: TGTGCCAGCAGTTACAGGGGGCTTCAAGAGACCCAGTACTTC.

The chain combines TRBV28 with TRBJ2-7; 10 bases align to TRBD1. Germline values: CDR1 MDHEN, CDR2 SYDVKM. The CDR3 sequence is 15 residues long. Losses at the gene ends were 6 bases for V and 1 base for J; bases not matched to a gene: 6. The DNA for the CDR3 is TGTGCCAGCAGGGGGACAGGGGTAGGGTCCTACGAGCAGTACTTC. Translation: CASRGTGVGSYEQYF. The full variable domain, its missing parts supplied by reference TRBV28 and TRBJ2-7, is DVKVTQSSRYLVKRTGEKVFLECVQDMDHENMFWYRQDPGLGLRLIYFSYDVKMKEKGDIPEGYSVSREKKERFSLILESASTNQTSMYLCASRGTGVGSYEQYFGPGTRLTVT.

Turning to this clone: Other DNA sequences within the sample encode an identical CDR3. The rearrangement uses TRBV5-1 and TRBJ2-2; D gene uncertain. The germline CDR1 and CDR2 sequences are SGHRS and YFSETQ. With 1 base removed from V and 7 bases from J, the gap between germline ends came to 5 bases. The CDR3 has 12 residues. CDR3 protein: CASSLSGGELFF. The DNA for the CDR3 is TGCGCCAGCAGCTTGTCCGGCGGGGAGCTGTTTTTT.

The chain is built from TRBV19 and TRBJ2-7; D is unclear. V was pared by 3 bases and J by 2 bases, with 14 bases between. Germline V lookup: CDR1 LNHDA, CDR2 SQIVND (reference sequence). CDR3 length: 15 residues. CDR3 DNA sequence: TGTGCCAGTAGTATTAGTGGCAACCCTACCTACGAGCAGTACTTC. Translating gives CASSISGNPTYEQYF.

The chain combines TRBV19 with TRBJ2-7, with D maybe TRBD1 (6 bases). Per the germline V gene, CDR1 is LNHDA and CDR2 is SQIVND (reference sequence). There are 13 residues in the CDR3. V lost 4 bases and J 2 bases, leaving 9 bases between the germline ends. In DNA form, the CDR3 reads TGTGCCAGTAGTACAGGGGCTACCTACGAGCAGTACTTC. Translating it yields CASSTGATYEQYF.

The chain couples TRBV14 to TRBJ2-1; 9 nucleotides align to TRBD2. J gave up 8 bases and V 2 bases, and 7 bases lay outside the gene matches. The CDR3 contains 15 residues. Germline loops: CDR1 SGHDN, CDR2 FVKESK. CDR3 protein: CASSQLAGPYDEQFF. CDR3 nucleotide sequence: TGTGCCAGCAGCCAACTAGCGGGGCCATACGATGAGCAGTTCTTC.

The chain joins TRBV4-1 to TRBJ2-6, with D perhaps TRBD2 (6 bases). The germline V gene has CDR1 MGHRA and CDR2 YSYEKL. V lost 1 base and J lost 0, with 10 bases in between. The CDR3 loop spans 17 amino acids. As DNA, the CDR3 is TGCGCCAGCAGCCAAGGCGACGGGAGCTCTGGGGCCAACGTCCTGACTTTC. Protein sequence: CASSQGDGSSGANVLTF.

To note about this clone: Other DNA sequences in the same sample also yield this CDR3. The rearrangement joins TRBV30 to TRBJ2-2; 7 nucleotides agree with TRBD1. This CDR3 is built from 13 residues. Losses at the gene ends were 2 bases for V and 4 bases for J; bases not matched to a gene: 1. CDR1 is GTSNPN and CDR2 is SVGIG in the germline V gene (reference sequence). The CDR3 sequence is CAWSPGGTGELFF. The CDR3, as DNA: TGTGCCTGGAGTCCAGGGGGCACCGGGGAGCTGTTTTTT.

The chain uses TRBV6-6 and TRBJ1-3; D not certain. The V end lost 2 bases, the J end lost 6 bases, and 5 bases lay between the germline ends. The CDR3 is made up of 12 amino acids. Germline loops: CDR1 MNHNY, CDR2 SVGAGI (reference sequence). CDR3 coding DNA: TGTGCCAGCAGTTACGGGCCAAACACCATATATTTT. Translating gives CASSYGPNTIYF.

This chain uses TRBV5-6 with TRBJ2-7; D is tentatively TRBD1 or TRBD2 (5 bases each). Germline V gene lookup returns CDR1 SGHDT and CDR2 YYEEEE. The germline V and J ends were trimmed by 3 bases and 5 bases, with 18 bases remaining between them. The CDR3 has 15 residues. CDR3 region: CASSSVGVGRDEQYF. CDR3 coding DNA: TGTGCCAGCAGCTCGGTTGGCGTGGGACGGGACGAGCAGTACTTC.

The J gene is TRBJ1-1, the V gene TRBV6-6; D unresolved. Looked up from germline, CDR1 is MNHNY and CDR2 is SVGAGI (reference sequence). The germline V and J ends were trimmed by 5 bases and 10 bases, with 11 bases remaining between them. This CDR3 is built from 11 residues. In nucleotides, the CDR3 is TGTGCCAGCAGTCAAGTGGTAATAGCTTTCTTT. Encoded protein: CASSQVVIAFF.

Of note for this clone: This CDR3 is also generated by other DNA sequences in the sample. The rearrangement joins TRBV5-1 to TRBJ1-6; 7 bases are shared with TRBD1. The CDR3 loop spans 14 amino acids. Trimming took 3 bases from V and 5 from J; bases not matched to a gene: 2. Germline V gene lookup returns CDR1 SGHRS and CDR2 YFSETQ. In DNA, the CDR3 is TGCGCCAGCAGCTCTCAGGGGGATAATTCACCCCTCCACTTT. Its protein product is CASSSQGDNSPLHF.

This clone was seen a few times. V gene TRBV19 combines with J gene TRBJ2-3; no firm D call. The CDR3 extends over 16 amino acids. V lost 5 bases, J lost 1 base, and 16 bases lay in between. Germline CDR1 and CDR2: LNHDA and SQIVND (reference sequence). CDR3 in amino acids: CASSEGPSLGTDTQYF. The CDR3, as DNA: TGTGCCAGTAGTGAAGGGCCCTCTCTGGGCACAGATACGCAGTATTTT.

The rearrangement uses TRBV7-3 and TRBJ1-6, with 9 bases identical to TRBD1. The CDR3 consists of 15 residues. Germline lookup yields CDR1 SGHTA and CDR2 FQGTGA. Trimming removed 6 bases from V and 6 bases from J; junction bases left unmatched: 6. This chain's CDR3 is CASSSQGAGNSPLHF. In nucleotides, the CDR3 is TGTGCCAGCAGTTCACAGGGGGCGGGTAATTCACCCCTCCACTTT.

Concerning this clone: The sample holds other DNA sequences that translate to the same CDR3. The CDR3 sequence: CASSLRDRAYEQYF. The CDR3 nucleotides read TGTGCCAGCAGTTTGCGGGACAGAGCCTACGAGCAGTACTTC. This chain uses TRBV27 with TRBJ2-7; D perhaps matches TRBD1 (7 bases). This CDR3 has 14 residues. Trimming removed 3 bases from V and 2 bases from J, with 11 bases in between. The germline gives CDR1 MNHEY, CDR2 SMNVEV (reference sequence).

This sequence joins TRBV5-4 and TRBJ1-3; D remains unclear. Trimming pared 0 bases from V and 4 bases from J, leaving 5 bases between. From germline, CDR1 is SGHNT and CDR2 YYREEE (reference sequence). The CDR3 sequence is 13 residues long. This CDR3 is CASSLATGNTIYF. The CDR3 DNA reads TGTGCCAGCAGCTTGGCCACCGGAAACACCATATATTTT.

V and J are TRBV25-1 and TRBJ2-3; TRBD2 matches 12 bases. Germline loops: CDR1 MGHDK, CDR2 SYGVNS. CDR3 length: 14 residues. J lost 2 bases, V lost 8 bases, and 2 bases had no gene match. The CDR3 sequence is CASGLAGPTDTQYF. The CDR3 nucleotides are TGTGCCAGCGGACTAGCGGGGCCCACAGATACGCAGTATTTT.

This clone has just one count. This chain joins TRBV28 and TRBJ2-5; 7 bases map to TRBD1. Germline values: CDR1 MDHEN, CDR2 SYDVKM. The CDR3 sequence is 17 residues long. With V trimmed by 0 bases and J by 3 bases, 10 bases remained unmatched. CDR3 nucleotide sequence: TGTGCCAGCAGTTTATGGCAGTTAACAGGGGCGGAAGAGACCCAGTACTTC. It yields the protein CASSLWQLTGAEETQYF.

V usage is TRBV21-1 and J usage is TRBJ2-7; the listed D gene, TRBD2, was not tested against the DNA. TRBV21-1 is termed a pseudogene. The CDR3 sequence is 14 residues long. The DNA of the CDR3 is TGTGCCAGCAGCAAAGAAGGAGTTAGCTACGAGCAGTACTTC. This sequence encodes CASSKEGVSYEQYF.

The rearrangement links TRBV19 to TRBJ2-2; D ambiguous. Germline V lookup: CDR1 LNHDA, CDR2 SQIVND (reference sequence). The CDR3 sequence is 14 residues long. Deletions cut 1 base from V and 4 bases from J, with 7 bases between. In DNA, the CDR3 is TGTGCCAGTAGTATAGGTGACGGCACCGGGGAGCTGTTTTTT. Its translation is CASSIGDGTGELFF.